This T cell receptor (beta chain) derives from a study of blood T cell repertoires in COVID-19. Turning to the study itself: Samples taken during acute and convalescent COVID-19 were collected in the United States, Italy and Spain.

Authors' data handling: Researchers report that nucleated cell counts were estimated from reference gene primer amplification. Only in-frame clones appear in the TCRdb table, and some are missing; sequencing was by immunoSEQ multiplex PCR. V, J and clone size derive from that table, while D and trimming were established from the DNA sequence. The profile covers about 270,000 clones, with around 90% appearing a single time and approximately 2.2% taken by the ten largest. V dropped 3 bases and J dropped 1 base, with 13 bases sitting between them. Germline V lookup: CDR1 LNHDA, CDR2 SQIVND (reference sequence). The CDR3 is 15 amino acids.

The sequencing input was peripheral blood. The receptor was derived from a man aged 45-65 years with acute or convalescent COVID-19. The chain carries TRBV19 and TRBJ2-7, with D perhaps TRBD2 (7 bases). CDR3: CASSISRGASYEQYF. In nucleotides, the CDR3 is TGTGCCAGTAGTATCAGTCGGGGGGCTTCCTACGAGCAGTACTTC.